By sample fraction, the clone carrying this TCR beta chain is medium-sized. Its antigen is still unknown. The time point was: sample taken at primary tumor resection. Unsorted whole RNA from tumor, nontumor lung or frozen PBMC underwent sequencing. The data are from a study of spatial heterogeneity in lung cancer. Study-wide findings and caveats: Tumor mutation counts were tracked by expanded intratumoral alpha and beta TCR counts.

In the library, each TCR cDNA molecule bore its own unique molecular identifier. TCRdb re-derived calls from the 5' RACE reads in MiXCR, one entry per CDR3 protein. Of over 10,000 distinct CDR3 sequences in the sample, 5% to 6.5% are singletons; the top ten hold approximately 40%. Germline loops: CDR1 DFQATT, CDR2 SNEGSKA (reference sequence). The CDR3 is 13 residues long. The V gene end was trimmed by 4 bases and the J gene end by 7 bases; junction bases not matched to a gene: 7. The V and J genes are TRBV20-1 and TRBJ2-3, with 8 positions matching TRBD2. The sequences come from lung tumor tissue, collected at surgery. This TCR was recovered from a male donor with early-stage non-small cell lung cancer. The CDR3 reads CSANSGSRNTQYF. As DNA, the CDR3 is TGCAGTGCTAACAGCGGGAGCAGAAATACGCAGTATTTT.